This TCR beta chain was obtained from a study of vaccination effects on CD4 cells after COVID-19. Germline V CDR1 and CDR2: MNHEY, SVGAGI. The V gene lost 2 bases and the J gene lost 1 base, with 8 bases spanning the gap. There are 14 residues in the CDR3. Remarks on this clone: What it binds is unknown.

CD4+ T cell isolation took place after 10 days of culture. Two-dose vaccination with either BNT162b2 or mRNA-1273 was given to the participants. TCRdb keeps only in-frame clones here, not all; method: immunoSEQ multiplex PCR. The data contain 45,000 or so clones, 60% to 75% of them singletons. This TCR derives from a human donor who received a COVID-19 vaccine. Sequenced here: CD4+ T cells from PBMCs cultured without peptide, sampled after COVID-19 vaccination. This chain links TRBV6-5 with TRBJ1-1; tentatively, D is TRBD1 (5 bases). CDR3 nucleotides: TGTGCCAGCAGTTACCTTCAGGGGAACACTGAAGCTTTCTTT. This sequence encodes CASSYLQGNTEAFF.